This T cell receptor (beta chain) was identified during a study of OX40 agonist ivuxolimab in advanced cancers. Study-wide context: The diagnoses of dose-escalation patients were hepatocellular carcinoma, melanoma, renal cell or head and neck cancer.

The table came from immunoSEQ multiplex PCR; TCRdb's copy has only in-frame clones and leaves some out. The data show over 30,000 clones, approximately 84% seen once. Overall study findings and caveats: Normalized expansion of T-cell clones was also low for some nonresponders.

Looked up from germline, CDR1 is MDHEN and CDR2 is SYDVKM. The ends were cut back, 2 bases at V and 4 bases at J, with 8 bases in the middle. The CDR3 has 14 amino acids. This clone was seen more than once but under ten times. The antigen is unknown. The source material was CD4+ or CD8+ T cells sorted from blood, sampled in a trial of the OX40 agonist ivuxolimab. This chain joins TRBV28 and TRBJ2-2; D unclear. The TCR was taken from an adult with an advanced solid tumor such as melanoma, head and neck, liver or kidney cancer. This chain's CDR3 is CASSLMVSTGELFF. In nucleotides, the CDR3 is TGTGCCAGCAGTTTAATGGTTTCCACCGGGGAGCTGTTTTTT.